Listed below are T cell receptor beta chains from one sample, sequenced in a study of blood T cells in healthy people across ages. TCRdb itself ran the 5' RACE reads through MiXCR, one entry per CDR3 protein. The sample lists almost 300,000 distinct CDR3 sequences; 25% to 30% were seen once. The specimen was blood. The receptors derive from a woman in her 70s in good health. CDR3s include the opening cysteine and the closing phenylalanine or tryptophan. The D gene is left open where the match is weak. Some rows mark clone size as missing; the rest say once, few, many or name a class of expanded clone.

v_gene	d_gene	j_gene	abundance	CDR3nt	CDR3aa
TRBV7-8	TRBD2	TRBJ2-5	.	TGTGCCAGCAGGGTACTAGCGGGAGGACTCGGGGGAGAGACCCAGTACTTC	CASRVLAGGLGGETQYF
TRBV7-2	.	TRBJ2-4	few	TGTGCCAGCAGCTTATCAAGCGGGTCCCTAAACATTCAGTACTTC	CASSLSSGSLNIQYF
TRBV28	.	TRBJ1-1	.	TGTGCCAGCAGTCCCCCAGGGGACCCTGAAGCTTTCTTT	CASSPPGDPEAFF
TRBV7-3	TRBD2	TRBJ2-1	few	TGTGCCAGCAGCTATCTAGCGGGAGCTGGGCAAAGGGAGCAGTTCTTC	CASSYLAGAGQREQFF
TRBV5-4	.	TRBJ2-1	many	TGTGCCAGCAGCTTGGCCGAGGCGCCGAATGAGCAGTTCTTC	CASSLAEAPNEQFF
TRBV6-6	.	TRBJ1-5	few	TGTGCCAGCAGTTACGGGGGCGTAGGCCAGCCCCAGCATTTT	CASSYGGVGQPQHF
TRBV28	TRBD1	TRBJ2-7	few	TGTGCCAGCAGTTTGGCGGGACAGGGAAAGGAATACGAGCAGTACTTC	CASSLAGQGKEYEQYF
TRBV6-1	TRBD2	TRBJ2-3	.	TGTGCCAGCAGGGGACTAGCGGGAGCTGGCACGCAGTATTTT	CASRGLAGAGTQYF
TRBV27	TRBD1	TRBJ1-2	few	TGTGCCAGCAGTCCCCAGGGGGGAAGCTATGGCTACACCTTC	CASSPQGGSYGYTF
TRBV29-1	TRBD2	TRBJ2-3	.	TGCAGCGTTGGGGGCCCTAGCGGGAGGGCCCCAGATACGCAGTATTTT	CSVGGPSGRAPDTQYF
TRBV20-1	.	TRBJ1-3	.	TGCAGTGCAGGTTCTGGAAACACCATATATTTT	CSAGSGNTIYF
TRBV20-1	.	TRBJ2-5	few	TGCAGTGCCCAGCCCCGGGGTTCACAAGAGACCCAGTACTTC	CSAQPRGSQETQYF
TRBV6-2/TRBV6-3	.	TRBJ2-3	few	TGTGCCAGCAGGCTGCCCACAACCGGCGATACGCAGTATTTT	CASRLPTTGDTQYF
TRBV11-1	.	TRBJ1-1	.	TGTGCCAGCCGGCCCGTGGAGGGATTTAACACTGAAGCTTTCTTT	CASRPVEGFNTEAFF
TRBV20-1	TRBD2	TRBJ2-3	.	TGCAGTGCTAGTCTACTAGCGGGAGAGACAGATACGCAGTATTTT	CSASLLAGETDTQYF
TRBV6-5	TRBD1	TRBJ2-1	.	TGTGCCACCATTGACAGGGCACACCGGAATGAGCAGTTCTTC	CATIDRAHRNEQFF
TRBV5-6	.	TRBJ2-1	.	TGTGCCAGCAGCTTCGGACTGGGTGAGCAGTTCTTC	CASSFGLGEQFF
TRBV5-1	.	TRBJ2-5	few	TGCGCCAGCAGCTTGGGTCCAACAGTTTCGGAGACCCAGTACTTC	CASSLGPTVSETQYF
TRBV7-2	TRBD2	TRBJ2-3	.	TGTGCCAGCAGCTTACATGTAGCGGGAGTGGCAGATACGCAGTATTTT	CASSLHVAGVADTQYF
TRBV28	.	TRBJ2-6	few	TGTGCCAGCAGTTCTATGATAGGTACTGGGGCCAACGTCCTGACTTTC	CASSSMIGTGANVLTF
TRBV6-5	TRBD2	TRBJ2-5	.	TGTGCCAGCAGCTCGGGACTAGCGCGACAAGAGACCCAGTACTTC	CASSSGLARQETQYF
TRBV5-6	.	TRBJ1-1	.	TGTGCCAGCAGCTCCCAACTTTTATGGACTGAAGCTTTCTTT	CASSSQLLWTEAFF
TRBV10-3	.	TRBJ1-1	.	TGTGCCATCAGTGAGTCGGGGGGGGGTGACACTGAAGCTTTCTTT	CAISESGGGDTEAFF
TRBV4-1	TRBD2	TRBJ2-1	.	TGCGCCAGCAGCTACCCTCCCGGGACTAGCGAAAACAATGAGCAGTTCTTC	CASSYPPGTSENNEQFF
TRBV5-1	.	TRBJ2-3	few	TGCGCCAGCAGCGTGCAGGGGACAGATACGCAGTATTTT	CASSVQGTDTQYF
TRBV20-1	.	TRBJ2-5	many	TGCAGTGCTAGAGCCGGGGGAGAGACCCAGTACTTC	CSARAGGETQYF
TRBV5-1	.	TRBJ1-1	few	TGCGCCAGCAGTTGGAGCAGGGACACTGAAGCTTTCTTT	CASSWSRDTEAFF
TRBV28	.	TRBJ1-1	.	TGTGCCAGCAAGAAAAAGACACCGCTGAACACTGTAGCTTTCTTT	CASKKKTPLNTVAFF
TRBV5-1	TRBD2	TRBJ2-7	.	TGCGCCAGCAGCTTGGCCCCAGCGGGAGGGCCAACTACCTACGAGCAGTACTTC	CASSLAPAGGPTTYEQYF
TRBV12-3/TRBV12-4	TRBD1	TRBJ2-2	.	TGTGCCAGCAGCAGGGGACAGGGGAACACCGGGGAGCTGTTTTTT	CASSRGQGNTGELFF
TRBV18	.	TRBJ2-1	.	TGTGCCAGCTCACCACCGAGTTGGGGAGCGGTACAGTTCTTC	CASSPPSWGAVQFF
TRBV12-3/TRBV12-4	.	TRBJ2-2	many	TGTGCCAGCAGAGGACGTTTCACCGGGGAGCTGTTTTTT	CASRGRFTGELFF
TRBV5-1	.	TRBJ2-2	.	TGCGCCAGCAGCTTGCTGGAGTTGGCAACCGGGGAGCTGTTTTTT	CASSLLELATGELFF
TRBV2	TRBD2	TRBJ2-1	few	TGTGCCAGTACCGGGACTAGGGGTACGAATGAGCAGTTCTTC	CASTGTRGTNEQFF
TRBV7-2	TRBD1	TRBJ2-7	.	TGTGCCAGCAGCCTCGGACAGGTCTTCCACGAGCAGTACTTC	CASSLGQVFHEQYF
TRBV29-1	.	TRBJ2-3	many	TGCGGGGGGCAGGGGCATACAGATACGCAGTATTTT	CGGQGHTDTQYF
TRBV25-1	TRBD1	TRBJ1-6	.	TGTGCCAGCAGTGAAATCAGGGGGACACCCCTCCACTTT	CASSEIRGTPLHF
TRBV5-1	.	TRBJ2-5	few	TGCGCCAGCAGTTTGGCCGCAGCGTCGGGGTTAGAGACCCAGTACTTC	CASSLAAASGLETQYF
TRBV27	.	TRBJ2-6	few	TGTGCCAGCAGTCCATTCCTGGGGCCTGGGGCCAACGTCCTGACTTTC	CASSPFLGPGANVLTF
TRBV20-1	TRBD1	TRBJ2-7	.	TGCAGTGCTGTAGGGGGCAGCTCCTACGAGCAGTACTTC	CSAVGGSSYEQYF
TRBV5-1	.	TRBJ2-5	few	TGCGCCAGCAGCTTCGGCGGGACCCAAGAGACCCAGTACTTC	CASSFGGTQETQYF
TRBV28	.	TRBJ2-7	few	TGTGCCAGCAGTTTGGGGGAGAGAGCTAGTGGCGAGCAGTACTTC	CASSLGERASGEQYF
TRBV4-1	.	TRBJ2-5	many	TGCGCCAGCAGCCCCCATCCGCCGGGGGCTATGCAAGAGACCCAGTACTTC	CASSPHPPGAMQETQYF
TRBV7-9	TRBD1	TRBJ1-4	few	TGTGCCAGCAGCATCAGCCGACAGGGGATGAATGAAAAACTGTTTTTT	CASSISRQGMNEKLFF
TRBV12-3/TRBV12-4	.	TRBJ2-7	few	TGTGCCAGCAGTACAGGGAGGAACTCCTACGAGCAGTACTTC	CASSTGRNSYEQYF
TRBV12-3/TRBV12-4	TRBD2	TRBJ2-5	few	TGTGCCAGCAGTCTTCCTAGCGGGAGTACGGAGACCCAGTACTTC	CASSLPSGSTETQYF
TRBV4-1	.	TRBJ2-3	few	TGCGCCAGCAGCCAAGATGTAGGGACTCTGGATACGCAGTATTTT	CASSQDVGTLDTQYF
TRBV29-1	TRBD1	TRBJ2-7	few	TGCAGCGTTGAACAGCCCGGGACAGGGTTCCCCGAGCAGTACTTC	CSVEQPGTGFPEQYF
TRBV12-3/TRBV12-4	.	TRBJ1-1	few	TGTGCCAGCAGCCGTTCACAACAGGGAAAGAACACTGAAGCTTTCTTT	CASSRSQQGKNTEAFF
TRBV24-1	TRBD1	TRBJ2-3	.	TGTGCCACCAGTGCTTCTCCGGGACAGGGAACAGATACGCGGTATTTT	CATSASPGQGTDTRYF